Listed here is a single T cell receptor (beta chain). Its antigen is currently unknown. These data originate in a study of T cells in Graves' hyperthyroidism and ophthalmopathy. General study points: Separating ophthalmopathy from stable hyperthyroidism was achieved by a 13 V-J model.

The CDR3 extends over 14 amino acids. Looked up from germline, CDR1 is MNHNS and CDR2 is SASEGT. V dropped 8 bases and J dropped 2; count of bases not matched to a gene: 3. RNA transcripts gave rise to amplified TCR beta CDR3 regions. The HTBI set primed first-round TCR CDR3 RT-PCR. Using its own MiXCR run on the multiplex PCR reads, TCRdb lists one record per CDR3 protein. The data contain 550,000 to 600,000 distinct CDR3 sequences, around 15% of them singletons. Sequenced material: blood. The clonotype comes from a woman younger than 35 with Graves' hyperthyroidism. This chain joins TRBV6-1 and TRBJ2-1; 10 bases agree with TRBD2. CDR3 coding DNA: TGTGCCAGCGGAAGCGGGAGGGCCTACAATGAGCAGTTCTTC. Its translation: CASGSGRAYNEQFF.